One sample yielded the 5 T cell receptor beta chains listed below, sequenced in a study of control samples from healthy donors and cancer patients. Sequenced by immunoSEQ multiplex PCR; TCRdb stores in-frame clones only, minus some. The sample has about 180,000 clones, 90% seen once; the top ten hold 1.4%. The source material was blood. The receptors stem from a woman in her 50s in good health.

The J gene is TRBJ1-1, the V gene TRBV3-1 (or the pseudogene TRBV3-2), with TRBD1 matching over 8 bases. The CDR3 spans 16 residues. CDR1 is LGHDT, CDR2 YNNKEL, per germline (reference sequence). Unmatched junction bases numbered 13, after V lost 4 bases and J lost 6 bases. This chain's CDR3 is CASSLRTGKGWSEAFF. CDR3 sequence (DNA): TGTGCCAGCAGCCTCCGGACAGGGAAGGGCTGGTCTGAAGCTTTCTTT.

The chain employs TRBV2 and TRBJ1-1; 8 bases fit TRBD1. The CDR3 loop spans 13 amino acids. With 10 bases clipped from V and 1 base from J, the junction kept 5 bases outside the gene matches. Germline-derived CDR1 and CDR2 are SNHLY and FYNNEI. The CDR3 region is CATQGTGNTEAFF. DNA of the CDR3: TGTGCCACCCAGGGGACAGGGAACACTGAAGCTTTCTTT.

V and J are TRBV6-6 and TRBJ1-4, with D uncertain. The CDR3 totals 13 residues. Germline-derived CDR1 and CDR2 are MNHNY and SVGAGI (reference sequence). V lost 10 bases and J 3 bases, leaving 12 bases between the germline ends. DNA of the CDR3: TGTGCCACCTACCAGCGGGCTAATGAAAAACTGTTTTTT. It encodes CATYQRANEKLFF.

The rearrangement uses TRBV9 and TRBJ2-1, with D perhaps TRBD1 (6 bases). The CDR3 length is 14 residues. The V end was cut by 0 bases, the J end by 8 bases, with 12 bases between. Germline assignment: CDR1 SGDLS and CDR2 YYNGEE. This CDR3 is CASSVVPQGYEQFF. The CDR3 DNA reads as TGTGCCAGCAGCGTAGTCCCGCAGGGGTATGAGCAGTTCTTC.

V usage is TRBV9 and J usage is TRBJ1-1; D possibly corresponds to TRBD1 (6 bases). Germline-derived CDR1 and CDR2 are SGDLS and YYNGEE. The CDR3 consists of 17 residues. V was pared by 1 base and J by 4 bases, with 20 bases between. The chain's CDR3 is CASSVRTGIGLGTEAFF. CDR3 nucleotide sequence: TGTGCCAGCAGCGTAAGAACAGGGATTGGGCTAGGCACTGAAGCTTTCTTT.